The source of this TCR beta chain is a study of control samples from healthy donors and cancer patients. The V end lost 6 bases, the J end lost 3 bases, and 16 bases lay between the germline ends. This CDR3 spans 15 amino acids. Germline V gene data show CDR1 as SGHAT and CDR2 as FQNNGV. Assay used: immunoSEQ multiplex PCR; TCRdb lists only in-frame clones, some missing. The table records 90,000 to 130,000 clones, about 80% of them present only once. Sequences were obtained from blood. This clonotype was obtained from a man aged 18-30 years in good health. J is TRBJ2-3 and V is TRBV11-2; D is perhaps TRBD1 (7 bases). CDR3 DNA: TGTGCCAGCAGTGTGACAGGGAGGCCTACAGATACGCAGTATTTT. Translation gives CASSVTGRPTDTQYF.